This T cell receptor beta chain was sequenced for a study of immune characteristics of hereditary and idiopathic chronic pancreatitis. Points from the study as a whole: Hereditary and idiopathic cases differed in TRBV10, TRBV19, TRBV23 and TRBV5 usage.

The CDR3 extends over 14 amino acids. V was pared by 3 bases and J by 8 bases, with 16 bases between. CDR1 is SNHLY, CDR2 FYNNEI, per germline. As for this clone: Its target is not known.

Sequencing was performed with immunoSEQ multiplex PCR; in TCRdb, only in-frame clones are kept and a portion is missing. Here the sample spans roughly 9,000 clones, 70% to 80% being singletons. The pancreas tissue came from patients undergoing total pancreatectomy with islet autotransplantation. The sequenced sample was pancreas tissue with idiopathic chronic pancreatitis. V gene TRBV2 combines with J gene TRBJ1-1; a weak D match, TRBD1 (5 bases). This TCR came from a human donor with chronic pancreatitis. CDR3 sequence: CASSDWVDSREAFF. The CDR3 DNA reads as TGTGCCAGCAGTGATTGGGTTGACAGCCGCGAAGCTTTCTTT.